A single sample is the source of the 15 T cell receptor beta chains below, sequenced in a study of blood T cell repertoires in COVID-19. Libraries were prepared by immunoSEQ multiplex PCR; TCRdb keeps only in-frame clonotypes and omits some of them. The sample comprises approximately 250,000 clones, approximately 90% of which are singletons, and about 3% rests with the top ten. The sample was PBMCs or T cells enriched from blood (not recorded which). These receptors were collected from a man between 35 and 55 years old who had been exposed to COVID-19.

This chain uses TRBV5-6 with TRBJ2-5, with D possibly matching TRBD2 (5 bases). CDR1 is SGHDT and CDR2 is YYEEEE in the germline V gene. The CDR3 extends over 17 amino acids. V was trimmed by 1 base and J by 5 bases, leaving 21 bases between them. The CDR3 coding sequence is TGTGCCAGCAGCTTGTTGGGGTCCGGGCGGCGAGGGGAGACCCAGTACTTC. It encodes CASSLLGSGRRGETQYF.

The chain links TRBV9 to TRBJ1-5, with 10 bases aligning to TRBD1. Germline CDR1 reads SGDLS; CDR2 reads YYNGEE. The CDR3 totals 15 residues. After removal of 0 bases from V and 5 bases from J, the junction contained 2 bases not matched to a gene. DNA of the CDR3: TGTGCCAGCAGCGTAGATGGACAGGGGGATCAGCCCCAGCATTTT. This encodes CASSVDGQGDQPQHF.

This rearrangement joins TRBV7-9 to TRBJ1-2; D is unresolved. V was shortened by 10 bases and J by 0 bases, with 15 bases between the two germline ends. The CDR3 extends over 14 amino acids. CDR1 SEHNR and CDR2 FQNEAQ come from the germline V gene (reference sequence). CDR3 DNA sequence: TGTGCCACTACGGACCGGGGAGCTAACTATGGCTACACCTTC. Protein sequence: CATTDRGANYGYTF.

The J gene is TRBJ2-7, the V gene TRBV28; TRBD1 matches at 9 bases. Germline V lookup: CDR1 MDHEN, CDR2 SYDVKM. There are 14 residues in the CDR3. Unmatched junction bases numbered 8, after V lost 10 bases and J lost 1 base. CDR3 sequence reads: CATFGQGTSYEQYF. CDR3 nucleotide sequence: TGTGCCACTTTCGGACAGGGGACTTCCTACGAGCAGTACTTC.

V gene TRBV28 combines with J gene TRBJ2-1; a weak D match, TRBD2 (6 bases). Germline V gene lookup returns CDR1 MDHEN and CDR2 SYDVKM. V lost 6 bases to trimming and J lost 1 base, with 10 bases between them. The CDR3 has 14 residues. DNA for the CDR3: TGTGCCAGCAGGCTGACTAGTTCCTACAATGAGCAGTTCTTC. Amino acid sequence: CASRLTSSYNEQFF.

The chain joins TRBV28 to TRBJ2-7, with D possibly TRBD1 on 7 matching bases. The CDR3 extends over 14 amino acids. V lost 4 bases and J lost 2, with 12 bases in between. Germline V CDR1 and CDR2: MDHEN, SYDVKM. The CDR3 DNA is TGTGCCAGCAGTTATCAGGGGGGCCCCTACGAGCAGTACTTC. It is translated as CASSYQGGPYEQYF.

The V and J genes are TRBV24-1 and TRBJ1-2; the D gene is possibly TRBD1 (5 bases). The CDR3 loop spans 17 amino acids. Trimming shortened V by 6 bases and J by 2 bases, and 21 bases separated the two germline ends. The germline CDR1 and CDR2 sequences are KGHDR and SFDVKD. CDR3 protein: CATSHQLAGGPNYGYTF. CDR3 nucleotides: TGTGCCACCAGTCACCAGCTTGCGGGGGGTCCCAACTATGGCTACACCTTC.

The chain employs TRBV6-5 and TRBJ2-2; D is unresolved. CDR1 MNHEY and CDR2 SVGAGI come from the germline V gene. This CDR3 region has 12 residues. V was trimmed by 4 bases and J by 5 bases, leaving 5 bases between them. The CDR3 loop is CASSWRTGELFF. DNA for the CDR3: TGTGCCAGCAGTTGGCGGACCGGGGAGCTGTTTTTT.

This clone was counted only a few times. The V gene is TRBV30, the J gene TRBJ1-6; D gene uncertain. The CDR3 totals 13 residues. The V gene's germline CDR1 is GTSNPN and CDR2 SVGIG (reference sequence). V was trimmed by 1 base and J by 4 bases, leaving 5 bases between them. This CDR3 is CAWSDSYNSPLHF. CDR3 sequence (DNA): TGTGCCTGGAGTGACTCATATAATTCACCCCTCCACTTT.

This chain joins TRBV19 and TRBJ1-5; D is ambiguous. Germline values: CDR1 LNHDA, CDR2 SQIVND (reference sequence). The CDR3 is 13 residues long. The CDR3 region is CATAGSGNQPQHF. The CDR3 DNA reads as TGTGCGACTGCGGGTTCAGGCAATCAGCCCCAGCATTTT.

Of note for this clone: The junction and the germline gene differ at one end; a read error may be behind it. The V and J genes are TRBV12-3 or TRBV12-4 and TRBJ1-1; 7 positions agree with TRBD1. The CDR3 is made up of 13 amino acids. The CDR3 DNA follows: TGTGCCAGCAGAATGACAGGGAACTCTGAAGCTTTCTTT. This sequence encodes CASRMTGNSEAFF.

This clone is deemed large (0.1 to 1%). The chain carries TRBV19 and TRBJ1-5; 9 nucleotides line up with TRBD1. This CDR3 is built from 14 residues. From germline, CDR1 is LNHDA and CDR2 SQIVND (reference sequence). Unmatched junction bases numbered 8, after V lost 8 bases and J lost 6 bases. The CDR3 DNA reads TGTGCCAGTGGGACAGGGATGAGTGGTCAGCCCCAGCATTTT. The encoded protein is CASGTGMSGQPQHF.

The chain combines TRBV30 with TRBJ2-5; no clear D gene. This CDR3 spans 13 amino acids. V lost 2 bases, J lost 2 bases, and 9 bases lay in between. Germline CDR1 is GTSNPN and CDR2 is SVGIG (reference sequence). The CDR3 region is CAWSSSEQETQYF. CDR3 in DNA: TGTGCCTGGAGTTCGAGTGAACAAGAGACCCAGTACTTC.

The chain employs TRBV29-1 and TRBJ1-1; the match to TRBD1 covers 7 bases. Germline CDR1 SQVTM, CDR2 ANQGSEA. V lost 1 base, J lost 0 bases, and 8 bases stayed unmatched. CDR3 length equals 16 residues. The CDR3 here is CSVEAPGQHMNTEAFF. CDR3 nucleotide sequence: TGCAGCGTTGAAGCCCCGGGACAGCACATGAACACTGAAGCTTTCTTT.

The rearrangement links TRBV24-1 to TRBJ1-5, with TRBD1 matching 9 bases. The CDR3 consists of 17 residues. Germline V gene lookup returns CDR1 KGHDR and CDR2 SFDVKD. Trimming removed 3 bases from V and 3 bases from J; junction bases left unmatched: 8. CDR3 nucleotide sequence: TGTGCCACCAGTGATACAACCGGGACAGGGTCCAATCAGCCCCAGCATTTT. Protein: CATSDTTGTGSNQPQHF.